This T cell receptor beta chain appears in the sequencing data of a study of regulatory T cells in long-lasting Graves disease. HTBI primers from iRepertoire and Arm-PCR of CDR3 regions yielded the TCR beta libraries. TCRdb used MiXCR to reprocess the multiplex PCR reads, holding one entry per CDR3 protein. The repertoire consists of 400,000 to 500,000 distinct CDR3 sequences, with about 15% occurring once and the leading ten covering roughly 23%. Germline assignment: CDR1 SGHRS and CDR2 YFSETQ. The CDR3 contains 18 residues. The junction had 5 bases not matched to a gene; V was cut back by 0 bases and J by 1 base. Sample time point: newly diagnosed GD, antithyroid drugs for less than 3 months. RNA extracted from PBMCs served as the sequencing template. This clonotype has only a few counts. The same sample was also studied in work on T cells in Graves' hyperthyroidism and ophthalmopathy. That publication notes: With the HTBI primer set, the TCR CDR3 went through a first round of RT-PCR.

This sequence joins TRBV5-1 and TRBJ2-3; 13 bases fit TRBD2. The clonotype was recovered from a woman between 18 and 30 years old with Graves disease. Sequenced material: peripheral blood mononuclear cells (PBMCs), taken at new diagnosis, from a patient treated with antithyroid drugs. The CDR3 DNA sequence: TGCGCCAGCAGCTTGGGACTAGCGGGAGGATCGGGCACAGATACGCAGTATTTT. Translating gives CASSLGLAGGSGTDTQYF. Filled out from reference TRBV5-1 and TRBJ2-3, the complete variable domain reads KAGVTQTPRYLIKTRGQQVTLSCSPISGHRSVSWYQQTPGQGLQFLFEYFSETQRNKGNFPGRFSGRQFSNSRSEMNVSTLELGDSALYLCASSLGLAGGSGTDTQYFGPGTRLTVL.